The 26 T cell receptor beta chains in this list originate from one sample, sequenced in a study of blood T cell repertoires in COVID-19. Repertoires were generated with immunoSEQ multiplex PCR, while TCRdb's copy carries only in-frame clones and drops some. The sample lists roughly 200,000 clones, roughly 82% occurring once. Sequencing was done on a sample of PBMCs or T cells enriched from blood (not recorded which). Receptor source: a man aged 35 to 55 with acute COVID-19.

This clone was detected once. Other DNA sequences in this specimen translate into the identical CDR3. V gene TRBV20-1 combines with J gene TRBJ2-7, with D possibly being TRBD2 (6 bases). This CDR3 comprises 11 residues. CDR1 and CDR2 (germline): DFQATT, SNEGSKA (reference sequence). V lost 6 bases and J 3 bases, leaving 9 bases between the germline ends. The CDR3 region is CSARLVYEQYF. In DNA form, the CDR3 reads TGCAGTGCCAGACTAGTCTACGAGCAGTACTTC.

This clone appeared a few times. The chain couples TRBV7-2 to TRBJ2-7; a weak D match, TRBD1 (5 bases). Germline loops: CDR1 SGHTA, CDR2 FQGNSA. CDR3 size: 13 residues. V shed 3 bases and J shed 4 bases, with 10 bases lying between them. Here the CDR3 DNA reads TGTGCCAGCAGCTTGGGTCGACAGTACGAGCAGTACTTC. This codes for CASSLGRQYEQYF. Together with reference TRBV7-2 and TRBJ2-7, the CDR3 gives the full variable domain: GAGVSQSPSNKVTEKGKDVELRCDPISGHTALYWYRQSLGQGLEFLIYFQGNSAPDKSGLPSDRFSAERTGGSVSTLTIQRTQQEDSAVYLCASSLGRQYEQYFGPGTRLTVT.

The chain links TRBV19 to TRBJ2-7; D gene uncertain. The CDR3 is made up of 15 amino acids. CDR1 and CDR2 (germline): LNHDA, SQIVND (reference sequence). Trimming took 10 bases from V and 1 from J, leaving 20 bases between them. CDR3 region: CATSVGGLASYEQYF. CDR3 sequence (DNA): TGTGCCACCTCAGTGGGTGGGTTAGCATCCTACGAGCAGTACTTC. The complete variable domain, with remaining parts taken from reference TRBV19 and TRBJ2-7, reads DGGITQSPKYLFRKEGQNVTLSCEQNLNHDAMYWYRQDPGQGLRLIYYSQIVNDFQKGDIAEGYSVSREKKESFPLTVTSAQKNPTAFYLCATSVGGLASYEQYFGPGTRLTVT.

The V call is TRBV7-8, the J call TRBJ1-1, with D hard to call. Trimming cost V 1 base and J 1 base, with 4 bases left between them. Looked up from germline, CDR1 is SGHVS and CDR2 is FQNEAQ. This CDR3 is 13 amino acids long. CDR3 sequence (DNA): TGTGCCAGCAGCTTAGTAGAGAACACTGAAGCTTTCTTT. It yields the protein CASSLVENTEAFF.

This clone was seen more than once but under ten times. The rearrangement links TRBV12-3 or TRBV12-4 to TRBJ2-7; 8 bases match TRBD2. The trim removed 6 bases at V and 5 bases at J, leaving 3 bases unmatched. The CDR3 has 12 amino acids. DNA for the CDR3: TGTGCCAGCAGCGGGAGGGCTCACGAGCAGTACTTC. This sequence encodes CASSGRAHEQYF.

Here the CDR3 reads CASSKTGLHSPLHF. CDR3 DNA: TGTGCCAGCAGCAAGACGGGATTGCACTCACCCCTCCACTTT. The chain couples TRBV13 to TRBJ1-6; D ambiguous. Trimming pared 5 bases from V and 10 bases from J, leaving 15 bases between. The CDR3 sequence is 14 residues long. From germline, CDR1 is PRHDT and CDR2 FYEKMQ (reference sequence).

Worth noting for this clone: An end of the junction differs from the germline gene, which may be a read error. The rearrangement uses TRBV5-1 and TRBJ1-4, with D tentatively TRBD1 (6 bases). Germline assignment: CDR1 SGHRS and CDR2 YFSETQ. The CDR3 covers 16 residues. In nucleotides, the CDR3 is TGCGCCAGCAGCTTGATAGGGGGAGCAACCAATGAAAAACTGTTTTTT. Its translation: CASSLIGGATNEKLFF.

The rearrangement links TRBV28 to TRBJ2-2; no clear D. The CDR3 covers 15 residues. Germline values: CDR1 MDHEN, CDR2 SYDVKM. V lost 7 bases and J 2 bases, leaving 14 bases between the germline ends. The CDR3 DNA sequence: TGTGCCAGCACCATCCCACAGACCAACACCGGGGAGCTGTTTTTT. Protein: CASTIPQTNTGELFF.

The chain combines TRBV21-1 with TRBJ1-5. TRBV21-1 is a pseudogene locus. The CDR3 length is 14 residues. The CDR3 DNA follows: TGTGCCAGCAGGGGCGGGGTGCAGGACCAGCCCCAGCATTTT. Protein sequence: CASRGGVQDQPQHF.

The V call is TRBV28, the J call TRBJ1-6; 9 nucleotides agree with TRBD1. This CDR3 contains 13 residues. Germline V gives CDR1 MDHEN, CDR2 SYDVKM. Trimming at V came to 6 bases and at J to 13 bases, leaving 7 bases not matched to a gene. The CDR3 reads CASSYGDRVPLHF. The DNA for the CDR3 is TGTGCCAGCAGCTATGGGGACAGGGTTCCCCTCCACTTT.

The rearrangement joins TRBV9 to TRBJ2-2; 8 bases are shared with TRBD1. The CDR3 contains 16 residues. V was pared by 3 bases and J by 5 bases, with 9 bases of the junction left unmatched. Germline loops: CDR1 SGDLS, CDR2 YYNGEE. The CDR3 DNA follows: TGTGCCAGCAGCGCCCAACCGACAGGGGCGACCGGGGAGCTGTTTTTT. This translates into CASSAQPTGATGELFF.

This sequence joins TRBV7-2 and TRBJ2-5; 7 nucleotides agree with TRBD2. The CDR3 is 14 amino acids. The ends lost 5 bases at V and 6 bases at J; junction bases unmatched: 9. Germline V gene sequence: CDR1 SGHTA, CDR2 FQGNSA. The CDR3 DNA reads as TGTGCCAGCAGCGCGGGGGAGGGCCTTAAGACCCAGTACTTC. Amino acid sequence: CASSAGEGLKTQYF.

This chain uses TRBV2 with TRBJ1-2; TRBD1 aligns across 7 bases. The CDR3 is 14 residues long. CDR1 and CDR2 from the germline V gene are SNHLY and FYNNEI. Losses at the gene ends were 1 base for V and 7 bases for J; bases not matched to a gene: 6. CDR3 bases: TGTGCCAGCAGTGAAGGTCGACAGGGCGGTGGCTACACCTTC. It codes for CASSEGRQGGGYTF. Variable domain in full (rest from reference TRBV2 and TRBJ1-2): EPEVTQTPSHQVTQMGQEVILRCVPISNHLYFYWYRQILGQKVEFLVSFYNNEISEKSEIFDDQFSVERPDGSNFTLKIRSTKLEDSAMYFCASSEGRQGGGYTFGSGTRLTVV.

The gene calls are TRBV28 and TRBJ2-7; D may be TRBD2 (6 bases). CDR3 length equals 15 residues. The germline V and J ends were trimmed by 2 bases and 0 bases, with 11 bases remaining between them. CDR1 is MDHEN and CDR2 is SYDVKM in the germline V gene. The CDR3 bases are TGTGCCAGCAGTTTAAGGGCGGGGCGCTCCTACGAGCAGTACTTC. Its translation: CASSLRAGRSYEQYF.

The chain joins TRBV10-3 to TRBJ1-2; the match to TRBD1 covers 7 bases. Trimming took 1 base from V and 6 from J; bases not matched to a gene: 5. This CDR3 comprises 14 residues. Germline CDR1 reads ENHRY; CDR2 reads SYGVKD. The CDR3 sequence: CAISELTGDDGYTF. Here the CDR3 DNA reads TGTGCCATCAGTGAGTTAACAGGGGATGATGGCTACACCTTC.

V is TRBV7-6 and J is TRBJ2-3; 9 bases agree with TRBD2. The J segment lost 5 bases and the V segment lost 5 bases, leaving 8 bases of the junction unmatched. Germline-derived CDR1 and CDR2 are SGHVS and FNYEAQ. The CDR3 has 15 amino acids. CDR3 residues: CASSPAGLAIDTQYF. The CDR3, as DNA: TGTGCCAGCAGCCCAGCAGGACTAGCGATAGATACGCAGTATTTT. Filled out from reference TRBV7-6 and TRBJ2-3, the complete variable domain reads GAGVSQSPRYKVTKRGQDVALRCDPISGHVSLYWYRQALGQGPEFLTYFNYEAQQDKSGLPNDRFSAERPEGSISTLTIQRTEQRDSAMYRCASSPAGLAIDTQYFGPGTRLTVL.

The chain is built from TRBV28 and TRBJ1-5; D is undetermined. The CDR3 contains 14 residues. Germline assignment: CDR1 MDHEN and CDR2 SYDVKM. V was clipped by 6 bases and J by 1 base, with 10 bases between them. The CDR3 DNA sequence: TGTGCCAGCAGGACACCTTTAAGCAATCAGCCCCAGCATTTT. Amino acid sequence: CASRTPLSNQPQHF.

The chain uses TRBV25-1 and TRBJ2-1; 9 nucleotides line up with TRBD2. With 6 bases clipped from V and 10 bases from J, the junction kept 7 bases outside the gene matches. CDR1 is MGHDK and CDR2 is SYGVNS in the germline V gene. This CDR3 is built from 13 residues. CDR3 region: CASSVAGEGEQFF. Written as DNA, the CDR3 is TGTGCCAGCAGCGTAGCGGGAGAGGGGGAGCAGTTCTTC. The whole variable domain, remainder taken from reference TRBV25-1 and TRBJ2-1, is EADIYQTPRYLVIGTGKKITLECSQTMGHDKMYWYQQDPGMELHLIHYSYGVNSTEKGDLSSESTVSRIRTEHFPLTLESARPSHTSQYLCASSVAGEGEQFFGPGTRLTVL.

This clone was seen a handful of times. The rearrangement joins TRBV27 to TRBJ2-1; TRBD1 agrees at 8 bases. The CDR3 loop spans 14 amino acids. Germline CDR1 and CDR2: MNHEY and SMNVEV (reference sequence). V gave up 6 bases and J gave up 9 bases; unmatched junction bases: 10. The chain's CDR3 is CASRLGQGTGEQFF. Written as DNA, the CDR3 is TGTGCCAGCAGACTCGGACAGGGAACCGGTGAGCAGTTCTTC.

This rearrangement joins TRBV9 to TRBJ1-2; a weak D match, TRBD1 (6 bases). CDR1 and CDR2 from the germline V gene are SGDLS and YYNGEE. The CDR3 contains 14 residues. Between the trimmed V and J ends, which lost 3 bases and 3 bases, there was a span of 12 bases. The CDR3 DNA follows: TGTGCCAGCAGCGCGTTCGGGACACACTATGGCTACACCTTC. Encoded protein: CASSAFGTHYGYTF.

CDR3 region: CASSGRNGGSGNTIYF. The CDR3 nucleotides are TGTGCCAGCAGCGGGCGTAACGGGGGTTCTGGAAACACCATATATTTT. This chain links TRBV5-4 with TRBJ1-3, with a possible D match to TRBD1 (5 bases). CDR1 is SGHNT, CDR2 YYREEE, per germline (reference sequence). The CDR3 sequence is 16 residues long. Trimming stripped 4 bases from V and 1 base from J, with 15 bases between.

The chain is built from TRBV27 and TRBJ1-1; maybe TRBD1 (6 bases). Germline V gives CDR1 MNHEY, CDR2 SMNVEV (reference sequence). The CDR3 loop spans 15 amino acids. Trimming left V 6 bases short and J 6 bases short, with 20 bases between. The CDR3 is CASSPTLTGRAEAFF. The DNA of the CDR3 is TGTGCCAGCAGCCCAACTCTCACAGGGAGGGCTGAAGCTTTCTTT.

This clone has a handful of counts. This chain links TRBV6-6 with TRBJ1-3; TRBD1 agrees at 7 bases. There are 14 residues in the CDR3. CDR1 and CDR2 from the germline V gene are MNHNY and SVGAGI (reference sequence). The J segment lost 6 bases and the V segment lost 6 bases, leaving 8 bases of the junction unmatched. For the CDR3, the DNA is TGTGCCAGCAGCCGCCCCGGGACAGAAAACACCATATATTTT. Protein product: CASSRPGTENTIYF.

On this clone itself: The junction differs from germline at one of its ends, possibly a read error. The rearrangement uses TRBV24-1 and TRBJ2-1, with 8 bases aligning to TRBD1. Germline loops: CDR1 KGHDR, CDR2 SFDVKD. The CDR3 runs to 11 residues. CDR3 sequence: CATSVRDRWVF. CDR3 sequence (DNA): TGTGCCACCAGTGTTCGGGACAGGTGGGTCTTC.

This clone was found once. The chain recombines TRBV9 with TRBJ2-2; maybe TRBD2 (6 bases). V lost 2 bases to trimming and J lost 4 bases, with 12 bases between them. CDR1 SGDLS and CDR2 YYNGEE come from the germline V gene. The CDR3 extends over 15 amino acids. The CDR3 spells CASSVGGIGTGELFF. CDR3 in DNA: TGTGCCAGCAGCGTCGGCGGGATAGGCACCGGGGAGCTGTTTTTT.

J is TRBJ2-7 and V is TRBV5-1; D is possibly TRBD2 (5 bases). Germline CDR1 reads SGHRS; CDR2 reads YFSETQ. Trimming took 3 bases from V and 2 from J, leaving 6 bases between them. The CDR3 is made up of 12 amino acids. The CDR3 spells CASSSGAYEQYF. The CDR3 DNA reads TGCGCCAGCAGCTCCGGGGCCTACGAGCAGTACTTC.